This TCR beta chain is from a study of blood T cell repertoires in COVID-19. Study in general: The origin of the acute and convalescent COVID-19 samples was the United States, Italy and Spain. T cells, B-cell-depleted T cells, or PBMCs provided the cDNA or gDNA that served as material.

This clone has a count of ten or more. The same CDR3 is also encoded by other DNA sequences in this sample. It was during active infection that Seattle patients were enrolled and then longitudinally followed. Only in-frame clones appear in the TCRdb table, and some are missing; sequencing was by immunoSEQ multiplex PCR. In the table there are around 320,000 clones, roughly 90% of which are singletons. CDR3 size: 15 residues. V was clipped by 0 bases and J by 3 bases, with 12 bases between them. Germline V gene sequence: CDR1 SGHRS, CDR2 YFSETQ. This chain joins TRBV5-1 and TRBJ1-1; tentatively, D is TRBD1 (6 bases). The TCR was taken from a woman in her twenties or thirties with COVID-19, enrolled during active disease. Source material: peripheral blood. CDR3 sequence (DNA): TGCGCCAGCAGCTTGGGAGCGGGGGCGGACACTGAAGCTTTCTTT. This sequence encodes CASSLGAGADTEAFF.